The 2 T cell receptor beta chains reported below all come from one sample, sequenced in a study of T cell responses to AZD1222 COVID-19 vaccine. This table comes from immunoSEQ multiplex PCR, and its TCRdb copy is limited to in-frame clones, with some not included. The sample holds about 130,000 clones, around 92% seen once. The sample here was peripheral blood, taken on day 0 of AZD1222 vaccination. The receptors stem from an adult in good health.

CDR3 sequence: CASSSTGLAFF. The CDR3 DNA reads as TGTGCCAGCAGCTCTACAGGGTTAGCTTTCTTT. The chain combines TRBV7-8 with TRBJ1-1; a weak D match, TRBD1 (6 bases). The ends were cut back, 4 bases at V and 10 bases at J, with 10 bases in the middle. Germline CDR1 is SGHVS and CDR2 is FQNEAQ. The CDR3 runs 11 residues.

The rearrangement uses TRBV6-5 and TRBJ2-3; D call uncertain. V was cut by 4 bases and J by 3 bases, with 8 bases left in between. CDR3 size: 13 residues. The germline V gene has CDR1 MNHEY and CDR2 SVGAGI. The CDR3 DNA reads TGTGCCAGCAGTTTTCTGGTGACAGATACGCAGTATTTT. This codes for CASSFLVTDTQYF.